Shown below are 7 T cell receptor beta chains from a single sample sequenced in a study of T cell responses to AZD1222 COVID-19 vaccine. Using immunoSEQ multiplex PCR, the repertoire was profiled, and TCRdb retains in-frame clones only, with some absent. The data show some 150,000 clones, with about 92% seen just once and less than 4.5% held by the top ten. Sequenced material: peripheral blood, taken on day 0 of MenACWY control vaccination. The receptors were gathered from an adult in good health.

CDR3 coding DNA: TGTGCCGTAGGGGGGGTAACTGAAGCTTTCTTT. Residues: CAVGGVTEAFF. The gene calls are TRBV6-5 and TRBJ1-1; possibly TRBD1 for D (6 bases). V was clipped by 11 bases and J by 5 bases, with 12 bases between them. Germline CDR1 and CDR2: MNHEY and SVGAGI. The CDR3 is made up of 11 amino acids.

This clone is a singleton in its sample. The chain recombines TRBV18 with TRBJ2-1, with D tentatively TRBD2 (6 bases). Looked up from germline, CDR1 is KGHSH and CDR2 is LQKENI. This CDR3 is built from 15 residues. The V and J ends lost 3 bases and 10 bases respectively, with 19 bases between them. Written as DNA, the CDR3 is TGTGCCAGCTCACCGGCAGCGGACCCTGGGGGGGAGCAGTTCTTC. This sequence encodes CASSPAADPGGEQFF.

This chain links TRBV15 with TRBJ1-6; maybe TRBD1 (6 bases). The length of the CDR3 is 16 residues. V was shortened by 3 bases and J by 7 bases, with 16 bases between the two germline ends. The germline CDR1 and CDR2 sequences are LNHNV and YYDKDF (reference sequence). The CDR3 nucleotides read TGTGCCACCAGCAGGGGTTTAGTCAGGGGAAATTCACCCCTCCACTTT. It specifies CATSRGLVRGNSPLHF.

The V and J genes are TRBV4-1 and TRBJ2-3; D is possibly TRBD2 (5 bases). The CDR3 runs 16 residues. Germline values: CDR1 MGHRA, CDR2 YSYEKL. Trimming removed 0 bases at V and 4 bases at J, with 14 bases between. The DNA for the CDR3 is TGCGCCAGCAGCCAAGAGGCGGGCGCAACGGCAGATACGCAGTATTTT. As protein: CASSQEAGATADTQYF.

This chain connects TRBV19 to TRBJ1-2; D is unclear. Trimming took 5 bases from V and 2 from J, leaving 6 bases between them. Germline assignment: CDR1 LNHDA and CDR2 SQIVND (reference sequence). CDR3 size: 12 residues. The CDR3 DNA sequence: TGTGCCAGTAGTCGACAAAACTATGGCTACACCTTC. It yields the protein CASSRQNYGYTF.

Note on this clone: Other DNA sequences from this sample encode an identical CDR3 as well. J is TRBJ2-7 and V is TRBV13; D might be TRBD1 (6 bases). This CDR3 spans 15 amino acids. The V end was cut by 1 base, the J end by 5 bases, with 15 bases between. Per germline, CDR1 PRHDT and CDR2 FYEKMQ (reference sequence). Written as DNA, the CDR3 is TGTGCCAGCAGCTTAGCCCCGGACAGAGGTCACGAGCAGTACTTC. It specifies CASSLAPDRGHEQYF.

The CDR3 bases are TGTGCCAGTAGTCAACTAGCGGGTCTCACAGATACGCAGTATTTT. Amino acid sequence: CASSQLAGLTDTQYF. The chain joins TRBV19 to TRBJ2-3, with TRBD2 identical over 9 bases. Germline loops: CDR1 LNHDA, CDR2 SQIVND (reference sequence). The length of the CDR3 is 15 residues. V lost 5 bases and J lost 2; bases outside the gene matches: 5. Full variable domain (rest looked up from reference TRBV19 and TRBJ2-3): DGGITQSPKYLFRKEGQNVTLSCEQNLNHDAMYWYRQDPGQGLRLIYYSQIVNDFQKGDIAEGYSVSREKKESFPLTVTSAQKNPTAFYLCASSQLAGLTDTQYFGPGTRLTVL.